A selection of T cell receptor beta chains follows, all from one sample in a study of T cell responses to AZD1222 COVID-19 vaccine. Repertoires were generated with immunoSEQ multiplex PCR, while TCRdb's copy carries only in-frame clones and drops some. The sample shows approximately 190,000 clones, approximately 93% of them seen only once. This specimen consisted of peripheral blood, obtained 28 days after the second AZD1222 dose. These receptors were taken from an adult who received the AZD1222 COVID-19 vaccine. Each CDR3 is given with its conserved first and last residue. The D gene is left open where the match is weak. Clone size is shown for a subset of rows, as once, few, many or a class of expanded clone.

>TRBV7-9|once|NA|TRBJ2-7
TGTGCCAGCAGCTTAGCCGGAGGGGCCGAGCAGTACTTC
CASSLAGGAEQYF
>TRBV7-3|NA|TRBD2|TRBJ2-2
TGTGCCAGCAGCTTAACCCGACTAGCGGGGAGGAACACCGGGGAGCTGTTTTTT
CASSLTRLAGRNTGELFF
>TRBV12-5|NA|NA|TRBJ2-7
TGTGCTAGTGGTTTGACGGTATCCTACGAGCAGTACTTC
CASGLTVSYEQYF
>TRBV7-9|few|NA|TRBJ1-1
TGTGCCAGCAGCTTAGAGTGGTCAGGTATTGCTTTCTTT
CASSLEWSGIAFF
>TRBV30|NA|NA|TRBJ1-2
TGTGCCTGGAGTGAGGGGGTTGGAGGCTACACCTTC
CAWSEGVGGYTF
>TRBV27|once|NA|TRBJ1-1
TGTGCCAGCAGTTCCCGGAGGATGAACACTGAAGCTTTCTTT
CASSSRRMNTEAFF
>TRBV5-6|NA|NA|TRBJ2-7
TGTGCCAGCAGCTCGACCTCCTACGAGCAGTACTTC
CASSSTSYEQYF
>TRBV18|NA|TRBD1|TRBJ1-6
TGTGCCAGCTCACCCCTCCCCGACAGGGTGAACTCACCCCTCCACTTT
CASSPLPDRVNSPLHF
>TRBV7-9|NA|NA|TRBJ1-2
TGTGCCAGCAGCTCGCAGAGCTATGGCTACACCTTC
CASSSQSYGYTF
>TRBV3-1/TRBV3-2|NA|NA|TRBJ2-2
TGTGCCAGCAGCCAAGATGGTTGGGAAAACACCGGGGAGCTGTTTTTT
CASSQDGWENTGELFF
>TRBV5-1|NA|TRBD1|TRBJ1-4
TGCGCCAGCAGCTTCGGACAGGGGGCGAGGGCTAATGAAAAACTGTTTTTT
CASSFGQGARANEKLFF
>TRBV19|NA|NA|TRBJ1-6
TGTGCCAGTAGTATCCTGGCTGGGACTGGGAATTCACCCCTCCACTTT
CASSILAGTGNSPLHF
>TRBV28|NA|NA|TRBJ1-5
TGTGCCAGCAGTTCACCCCTCCAACGGGATAGCAATCAGCCCCAGCATTTT
CASSSPLQRDSNQPQHF
>TRBV7-2|NA|NA|TRBJ2-1
TGTGCCAGCAGTTCTTACCAGGATGAGCAGTTCTTC
CASSSYQDEQFF
>TRBV2|NA|TRBD1|TRBJ1-2
TGTGCCAGCAGCGCGACAGGGAACTATGGCTACACCTTC
CASSATGNYGYTF
>TRBV27|NA|NA|TRBJ1-3
TGTGCCAGCAGTTTATCGGGGCCGAGGGGAAACACCATATATTTT
CASSLSGPRGNTIYF
>TRBV28|NA|NA|TRBJ2-7
TGTGCCAGCAGGGGAGGCGGAGAGGCGTCGCGAGAGCAGTACTTC
CASRGGGEASREQYF
>TRBV7-2|NA|NA|TRBJ1-5
TGTGCCAGCAGCAATCAGGGTCAGCCCCAGCATTTT
CASSNQGQPQHF
>TRBV29-1|NA|NA|TRBJ1-4
TGCAGCGTGCACGACGGGGGAACAGAAAAACTGTTTTTT
CSVHDGGTEKLFF
>TRBV5-1|NA|TRBD1|TRBJ1-3
TGCGCCAGCAGCCCAGACAGGGCGGGCAACACCATATATTTT
CASSPDRAGNTIYF
>TRBV5-4|NA|TRBD1|TRBJ2-1
TGTGCCAGCAGTCCAACAGGGGCCCGGGAGCAGTTCTTC
CASSPTGAREQFF
>TRBV29-1|NA|NA|TRBJ1-1
TGCAGCGTTGGCGACAGCGTGAACACTGAAGCTTTCTTT
CSVGDSVNTEAFF
>TRBV7-2|NA|TRBD1|TRBJ2-7
TGTGCCAGCAGCTATACAGGACAGGTCTACGAGCAGTACTTC
CASSYTGQVYEQYF
>TRBV5-3|NA|NA|TRBJ1-2
TGTGCCAGACCACAGGTTACCAACTATGGCTACACCTTC
CARPQVTNYGYTF
>TRBV4-1|NA|TRBD1|TRBJ1-5
TGCGCCAGCAGCCAAGCGGACAGGGAACAGCCCCAGCATTTT
CASSQADREQPQHF
>TRBV6-5|NA|NA|TRBJ1-3
TGTGCCGTCTCAGGGCCATACACCATATATTTT
CAVSGPYTIYF
>TRBV12-3/TRBV12-4|NA|NA|TRBJ2-2
TGTGCCAGCACTCAGTCCGGGGAGCTGTTTTTT
CASTQSGELFF
>TRBV5-1|NA|NA|TRBJ1-1
TGCGCCAGCAGCCCCAGGGGCTCGAACACTGAAGCTTTCTTT
CASSPRGSNTEAFF
>TRBV6-5|NA|NA|TRBJ1-1
TGTGCCAGCAGCTCCGGGGGTGTGATGAACACTGAAGCTTTCTTT
CASSSGGVMNTEAFF
>TRBV30|NA|TRBD1|TRBJ1-5
TGTGCCTGGAGCGACGGACAGGGCCATCAGCCCCAGCATTTT
CAWSDGQGHQPQHF
>TRBV6-5|NA|NA|TRBJ2-7
TGTGCCAGCTGGCGGGGCCCGGCCTCCTACGAGCAGTACTTC
CASWRGPASYEQYF
>TRBV28|NA|NA|TRBJ1-1
TGTGCCAGCAGACAAGGACAGCCCGGGGAAGCTTTCTTT
CASRQGQPGEAFF
>TRBV3-1/TRBV3-2|NA|TRBD1|TRBJ1-5
TGTGCCAGCAGCCTAGGGGGCACCAATCAGCCCCAGCATTTT
CASSLGGTNQPQHF
>TRBV29-1|NA|TRBD1|TRBJ2-1
TGCAGAAAGGACAGGGTCCCCTACAATGAGCAGTTCTTC
CRKDRVPYNEQFF
>TRBV4-1|NA|NA|TRBJ1-1
TGCGCCAGCAGCCAGGCGTGGGGTGGGGCGGACACTGAAGCTTTCTTT
CASSQAWGGADTEAFF
>TRBV19|NA|NA|TRBJ1-1
TGTGCCAGTAGGATACCCGGGGGAGGGAAGGCTTCTGAAGCTTTCTTT
CASRIPGGGKASEAFF
>TRBV4-3|NA|TRBD1|TRBJ1-4
TGCGCCAGCAGCCAAGATTGGCAGGGGGCGGCGGCTAATGAAAAACTGTTTTTT
CASSQDWQGAAANEKLFF
>TRBV30|NA|NA|TRBJ1-6
TGTGCCTGGAGCGCCGAGGTACCCCTCCACTTT
CAWSAEVPLHF
>TRBV9|NA|NA|TRBJ2-1
TGTGCCAGCAGCGCAATGGGTGGTCTTTTCTCCCGTGAGCAGTTCTTC
CASSAMGGLFSREQFF
>TRBV11-2|NA|NA|TRBJ1-6
TGTGCCAGCAGCTTTCCTGATTCACCCCTCCACTTT
CASSFPDSPLHF
>TRBV28|NA|TRBD1|TRBJ1-6
TGTGCCAGCATCACTACCGGGACAGGAAATTCACCCCTCCACTTT
CASITTGTGNSPLHF
>TRBV6-5|NA|TRBD2|TRBJ2-1
TGTGCCAGCAGGTCGGGACTACCTACAATGCGGGGGTTCTTC
CASRSGLPTMRGFF
>TRBV27|NA|TRBD2|TRBJ2-1
TGTGCCAGCAGAAACGGGGCTAGCGGGGACAATGAGCAGTTCTTC
CASRNGASGDNEQFF
>TRBV2|NA|NA|TRBJ1-6
TGTGCCAGCAGTGAAGCGGGCATCTATAATTCACCCCTCCACTTT
CASSEAGIYNSPLHF
>TRBV18|NA|NA|TRBJ1-6
TGTGCCAGCTCACCTCAAATGGGGGGCTATAATTCACCCCTCCACTTT
CASSPQMGGYNSPLHF
>TRBV7-9|NA|NA|TRBJ2-3
TGTGCCAGCAGCCCTTTTGGTTCCACCACAGATACGCAGTATTTT
CASSPFGSTTDTQYF
>TRBV18|NA|TRBD1|TRBJ1-2
TGTGCCAGCTCAGTGACACAGGGGTCAATAACCGATGGCTACACCTTC
CASSVTQGSITDGYTF
>TRBV6-1|NA|NA|TRBJ1-5
TGTGCCAGCAGTGAAGACGGCAATCAGCCCCAGCATTTT
CASSEDGNQPQHF
>TRBV19|NA|NA|TRBJ1-1
TGTGCCAGTAGTATAGTTGTCAGGGCTGGCACTGAAGCTTTCTTT
CASSIVVRAGTEAFF
>TRBV7-2|NA|TRBD1|TRBJ1-2
TGTGCCAGCAGCTCGGGACAGGGATATGGCTACACCTTC
CASSSGQGYGYTF
>TRBV4-2|once|TRBD1|TRBJ1-6
TGTGCCAGCAGCCAAGATGTGACAGGGGTCTATTCACCCCTCCACTTT
CASSQDVTGVYSPLHF
>TRBV3-1/TRBV3-2|NA|NA|TRBJ1-1
TGTGCCAGCAGCCAAGATGAGGGGGAAGCTTTCTTT
CASSQDEGEAFF
>TRBV27|NA|TRBD1|TRBJ2-7
TGTGCCAGCAGCACGTACAGGGGGAAGAGGATCCACGAGCAGTACTTC
CASSTYRGKRIHEQYF
>TRBV7-2|NA|NA|TRBJ1-6
TGTGCCAGCAGAATTACGAATTCACCCCTCCACTTT
CASRITNSPLHF